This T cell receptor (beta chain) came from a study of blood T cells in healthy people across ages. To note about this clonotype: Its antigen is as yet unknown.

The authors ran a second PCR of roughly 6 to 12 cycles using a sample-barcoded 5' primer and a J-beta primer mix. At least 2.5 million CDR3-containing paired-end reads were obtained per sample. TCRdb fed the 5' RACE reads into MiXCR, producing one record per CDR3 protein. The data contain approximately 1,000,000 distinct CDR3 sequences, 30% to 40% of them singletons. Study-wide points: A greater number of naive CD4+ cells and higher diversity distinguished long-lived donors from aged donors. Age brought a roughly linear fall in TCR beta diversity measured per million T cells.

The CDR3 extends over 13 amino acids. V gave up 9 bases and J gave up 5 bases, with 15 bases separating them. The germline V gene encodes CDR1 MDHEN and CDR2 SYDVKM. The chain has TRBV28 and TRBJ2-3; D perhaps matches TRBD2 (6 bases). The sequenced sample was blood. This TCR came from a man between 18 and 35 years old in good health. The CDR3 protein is CASTPAGRDTQYF. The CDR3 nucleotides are TGTGCCAGTACCCCAGCGGGTAGAGATACGCAGTATTTT.